The 29 T cell receptor beta chains below come from one sample, sequenced in a study of CXCR3-negative and CXCR3-positive naive CD8 T cells. The libraries of TRB cDNA were constructed through 5' RACE using UMI labels. TCRdb reanalyzed the 5' RACE reads, giving one entry per CDR3 protein sequence and no DNA. The sample spans 100,000 to 150,000 distinct CDR3 sequences; the ten largest clones claim 0.29%. The source material was naive CXCR3- CD8+ T cells from blood. The subset: CD45RO-CCR7+CD27+CD95- naive CD8+ T cells lacking CXCR3 (TNR3-). All receptors derive from a human donor in good health. Some clones in this sample may be carry-over from other donors' samples.

This chain's CDR3 is CASSFGSGGWTEAFF. The chain uses TRBV7-8 and TRBJ1-1; the D call from TCRdb, TRBD1, cannot be confirmed without DNA. The CDR3 runs to 15 residues. The germline gives CDR1 SGHVS, CDR2 FQNEAQ.

V gene TRBV2 combines with J gene TRBJ1-5; TCRdb's assignment of TRBD1 cannot be checked, as there is no DNA. The CDR3 consists of 15 residues. CDR1 and CDR2 (germline): SNHLY, FYNNEI. CDR3 protein: CASSERDSRNQPQHF.

This rearrangement joins TRBV29-1 to TRBJ2-5; TCRdb gives TRBD2 as the D gene, but with no DNA this cannot be confirmed. Per germline, CDR1 SQVTM and CDR2 ANQGSEA. The CDR3 covers 12 residues. CDR3 residues: CSGDLPQETQYF.

J is TRBJ2-7 and V is TRBV29-1; the TRBD1 assignment by TCRdb is unverifiable without DNA. CDR3 length: 15 amino acids. The V gene's germline CDR1 is SQVTM and CDR2 ANQGSEA. CDR3: CSVGGQGGRSYEQYF.

The chain links TRBV4-1 to TRBJ2-2; TCRdb outputs TRBD2, but without DNA this stays unchecked. This CDR3 has 15 residues. Germline CDR1 reads MGHRA; CDR2 reads YSYEKL. CDR3 in amino acids: CASSQEGLLTGELFF.

This chain uses TRBV6-2 or TRBV6-3 with TRBJ2-7; absent DNA, TCRdb's TRBD1 call cannot be checked. Per germline, CDR1 MNHEY and CDR2 SVGEGT. CDR3 size: 15 residues. The CDR3: CASSSSGTVTYEQYF.

The rearrangement joins TRBV12-3 or TRBV12-4 to TRBJ2-2. There are 15 residues in the CDR3. CDR3 region: CASSLKGLNTGKLFF.

The chain uses TRBV4-3 and TRBJ2-2; as DNA is missing, the TRBD2 call by TCRdb cannot be tested. The CDR3 totals 15 residues. CDR1 is LGHNA, CDR2 YSLEER, per germline. This chain's CDR3 is CASSPWGPNTGELFF.

The rearrangement joins TRBV20-1 to TRBJ2-1; TCRdb lists TRBD2, though no DNA is available to test this call. The CDR3 length is 19 residues. The germline V gene has CDR1 DFQATT and CDR2 SNEGSKA (reference sequence). CDR3 protein: CSARPRSSSDPSFYNEQFF.

The chain has TRBV20-1 and TRBJ2-1; absent DNA, TCRdb's TRBD2 call cannot be checked. Germline-derived CDR1 and CDR2 are DFQATT and SNEGSKA (reference sequence). The length of the CDR3 is 15 residues. The CDR3 sequence: CSARLTSGRDNEQFF.

This chain connects TRBV15 to TRBJ2-7; TCRdb picks TRBD1, but there is no DNA to check that call. The CDR3 is 16 amino acids. Germline V CDR1 and CDR2: LNHNV, YYDKDF (reference sequence). CDR3 loop: CATSRGRRPGTYEQYF.

The rearrangement uses TRBV7-8 and TRBJ2-5. The CDR3 length is 11 residues. The germline gives CDR1 SGHVS, CDR2 FQNEAQ. The CDR3 region is CASSLQETQYF.

The chain carries TRBV4-1 and TRBJ2-7; TCRdb returns TRBD1, unconfirmable since there is no DNA. Germline V gene sequence: CDR1 MGHRA, CDR2 YSYEKL. The CDR3 is 14 residues long. CDR3 loop: CASSPGQASYEQYF.

The chain employs TRBV5-1 and TRBJ2-2; TCRdb reports TRBD2, a call that lacks DNA to check it against. The germline CDR1 and CDR2 sequences are SGHRS and YFSETQ. The CDR3 length is 16 residues. CDR3 protein: CASSLIAGGSTGELFF.

J is TRBJ2-6 and V is TRBV13. The germline CDR1 and CDR2 sequences are PRHDT and FYEKMQ (reference sequence). This CDR3 spans 15 amino acids. CDR3 protein: CASSPSITGANVLTF.

This sequence joins TRBV6-5 and TRBJ2-1. Germline CDR1 MNHEY, CDR2 SVGAGI. The CDR3 contains 15 residues. CDR3 residues: CASRPTGGSYNEQFF.

The gene calls are TRBV6-5 and TRBJ2-1; TCRdb designates TRBD2, a call that cannot be tested without DNA. Germline CDR1 reads MNHEY; CDR2 reads SVGAGI. CDR3 length: 14 amino acids. The CDR3 reads CASSYSAGYNRQFF.

The gene calls are TRBV5-1 and TRBJ2-3; without DNA, the TCRdb call of TRBD2 cannot be checked. Germline V gene sequence: CDR1 SGHRS, CDR2 YFSETQ. The CDR3 sequence is 16 residues long. CDR3: CASSFDLLPLTDTQYF.

This rearrangement joins TRBV12-3 or TRBV12-4 to TRBJ1-2; the TCRdb call, TRBD1, lacks DNA for checking. This CDR3 has 13 amino acids. Here the CDR3 reads CASSFHPGEGYTF.

V is TRBV28 and J is TRBJ1-2; TCRdb's D call, TRBD1, is unchecked because there is no DNA. The germline CDR1 and CDR2 sequences are MDHEN and SYDVKM. The CDR3 covers 18 residues. CDR3: CASSNAIGATLPAYGYTF.

The chain uses TRBV20-1 and TRBJ2-1; TCRdb lists TRBD2, though no DNA is available to test this call. This CDR3 region has 16 residues. Germline V CDR1 and CDR2: DFQATT, SNEGSKA (reference sequence). This CDR3 reads CSARDLPGGPIDEQFF.

This chain joins TRBV20-1 and TRBJ2-7; TCRdb's D call of TRBD2 is untestable without DNA. Germline CDR1 is DFQATT and CDR2 is SNEGSKA (reference sequence). The CDR3 runs to 12 residues. The CDR3 loop is CSVAGPDGEQYF.

The V and J genes are TRBV20-1 and TRBJ2-4; without DNA, the TCRdb call of TRBD1 cannot be checked. CDR3 length equals 12 residues. CDR1 and CDR2 (germline): DFQATT, SNEGSKA (reference sequence). CDR3 sequence reads: CSAIPRGYIQYF.

The chain employs TRBV7-9 and TRBJ2-3; TCRdb returns TRBD2, unconfirmable since there is no DNA. CDR3 length: 16 residues. Germline lookup yields CDR1 SEHNR and CDR2 FQNEAQ (reference sequence). The CDR3 is CASSLGFRDFTDTQYF.

This chain joins TRBV7-9 and TRBJ2-7; TCRdb lists TRBD1, though no DNA is available to test this call. Germline CDR1 is SEHNR and CDR2 is FQNEAQ (reference sequence). The CDR3 is 13 residues long. The CDR3 region is CASRKDSAYEQYF.

The chain carries TRBV13 and TRBJ2-6. Per germline, CDR1 PRHDT and CDR2 FYEKMQ (reference sequence). This CDR3 spans 15 amino acids. CDR3 residues: CASSAQLSGANVLTF.

V gene TRBV7-2 combines with J gene TRBJ2-7; checking the TCRdb D call of TRBD2 is not possible without DNA. CDR1 SGHTA and CDR2 FQGNSA come from the germline V gene. The CDR3 is 16 amino acids. The CDR3 here is CASSLDGRLVSYEQYF.

This chain's CDR3 is CASSVDGLGAREQFF. V and J are TRBV9 and TRBJ2-1; TCRdb names TRBD2, which stays unverified in the absence of DNA. The CDR3 is made up of 15 amino acids. From germline, CDR1 is SGDLS and CDR2 YYNGEE.

CDR3 protein: CSAEGEGNTEAFF. This rearrangement joins TRBV20-1 to TRBJ1-1. Germline V gene lookup returns CDR1 DFQATT and CDR2 SNEGSKA (reference sequence). CDR3 size: 13 residues.